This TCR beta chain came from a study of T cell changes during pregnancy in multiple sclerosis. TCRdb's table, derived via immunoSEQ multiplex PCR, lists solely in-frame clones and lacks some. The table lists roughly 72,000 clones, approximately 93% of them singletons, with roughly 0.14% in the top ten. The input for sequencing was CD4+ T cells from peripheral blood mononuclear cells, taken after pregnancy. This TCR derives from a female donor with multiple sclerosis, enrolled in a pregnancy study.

The CDR3 nucleotides are TGTGCCAGCAGTTTCCAGGGGCCAGCGTACCAAGAGACCCAGTACTTC. Translated, it gives CASSFQGPAYQETQYF. This chain joins TRBV28 and TRBJ2-5, with D possibly TRBD1 on 6 matching bases. Per germline, CDR1 MDHEN and CDR2 SYDVKM. The length of the CDR3 is 16 residues. The V gene lost 3 bases and the J gene lost 0 bases, with 14 bases spanning the gap. The complete variable domain, with remaining parts taken from reference TRBV28 and TRBJ2-5, reads DVKVTQSSRYLVKRTGEKVFLECVQDMDHENMFWYRQDPGLGLRLIYFSYDVKMKEKGDIPEGYSVSREKKERFSLILESASTNQTSMYLCASSFQGPAYQETQYFGPGTRLLVL.